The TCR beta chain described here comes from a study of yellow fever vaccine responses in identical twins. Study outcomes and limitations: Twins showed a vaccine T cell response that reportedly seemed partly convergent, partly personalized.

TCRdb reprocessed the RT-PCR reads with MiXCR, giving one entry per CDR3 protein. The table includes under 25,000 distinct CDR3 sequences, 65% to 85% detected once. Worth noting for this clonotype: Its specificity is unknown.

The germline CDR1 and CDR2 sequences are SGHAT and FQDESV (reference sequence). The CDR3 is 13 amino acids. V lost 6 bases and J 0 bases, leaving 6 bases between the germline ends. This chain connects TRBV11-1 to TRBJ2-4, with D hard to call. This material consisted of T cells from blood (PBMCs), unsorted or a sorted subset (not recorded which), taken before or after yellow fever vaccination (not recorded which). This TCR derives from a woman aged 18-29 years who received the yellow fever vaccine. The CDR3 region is CASRIVAKNIQYF. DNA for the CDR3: TGTGCCAGCAGGATTGTAGCCAAAAACATTCAGTACTTC.